These 17 T cell receptor beta chains share one sample of origin, sequenced in a study of shared clonotypes between healthy human individuals. The protocol was immunoSEQ multiplex PCR, while the TCRdb copy is restricted to in-frame clones and leaves out a portion. The data contain nearly 600,000 clones, less than 97% of them singletons. CD45RO-negative, CCR7-selected cells formed the naive CD8 fraction, which excluded terminally differentiated effector memory CD45RA+ cells. The sample comprised naive CD8+ T cells sorted from blood. Receptors were obtained from a woman in her twenties or thirties in good health.

The V call is TRBV27, the J call TRBJ2-1; TRBD2 agrees at 12 bases. After removal of 1 base from V and 0 bases from J, the junction contained 4 bases not matched to a gene. Germline V lookup: CDR1 MNHEY, CDR2 SMNVEV (reference sequence). The CDR3 has 18 amino acids. CDR3 DNA sequence: TGTGCCAGCAGTTTATTTGCTAGCGGGAGGGGCTCCTACAATGAGCAGTTCTTC. Translating gives CASSLFASGRGSYNEQFF.

The chain combines TRBV7-9 with TRBJ2-5; D unresolved. Germline CDR1 is SEHNR and CDR2 is FQNEAQ (reference sequence). Between the trimmed V and J ends, which lost 1 base and 4 bases, there was a span of 10 bases. This CDR3 spans 14 amino acids. The CDR3 sequence: CASSLGSLRETQYF. The CDR3 region has the DNA TGTGCCAGCAGCTTAGGTAGCCTTAGAGAGACCCAGTACTTC.

This clone was seen a few times. Different DNA sequences within this sample yield the same CDR3. The gene calls are TRBV19 and TRBJ2-7, with 10 nucleotides matching TRBD1. The length of the CDR3 is 14 residues. V was clipped by 5 bases and J by 2 bases; unmatched bases: 3. Germline V gene sequence: CDR1 LNHDA, CDR2 SQIVND (reference sequence). Written as DNA, the CDR3 is TGTGCCAGTAGTGCCGGGACAGGGGCCTACGAGCAGTACTTC. It is translated as CASSAGTGAYEQYF.

The V call is TRBV5-1, the J call TRBJ2-2; 8 bases line up with TRBD2. The ends lost 9 bases at V and 7 bases at J; junction bases unmatched: 14. The CDR3 spans 15 residues. CDR1 is SGHRS, CDR2 YFSETQ, per germline. Here the CDR3 reads CATKTSETIDGELFF. DNA for the CDR3: TGCGCCACGAAGACTAGCGAGACGATTGACGGGGAGCTGTTTTTT.

This chain links TRBV30 with TRBJ1-5; unclear D gene. Germline lookup yields CDR1 GTSNPN and CDR2 SVGIG (reference sequence). CDR3 size: 15 residues. V was shortened by 0 bases and J by 4 bases, with 13 bases between the two germline ends. The CDR3 nucleotides read TGTGCCTGGAGTGTTTTAAGGCCTGGGAATCAGCCCCAGCATTTT. Translation gives CAWSVLRPGNQPQHF.

The chain employs TRBV4-1 and TRBJ1-1; D is uncertain. Looked up from germline, CDR1 is MGHRA and CDR2 is YSYEKL. The germline V and J ends were trimmed by 4 bases and 1 base, with 13 bases remaining between them. The CDR3 has 15 residues. The CDR3 region is CASSPGPAGNTEAFF. The CDR3 DNA sequence: TGCGCCAGCAGCCCAGGTCCCGCGGGGAACACTGAAGCTTTCTTT.

The gene calls are TRBV6-5 and TRBJ2-7; TRBD1 matches at 9 bases. V was pared by 6 bases and J by 3 bases, with 6 bases of the junction left unmatched. The CDR3 extends over 14 amino acids. Per germline, CDR1 MNHEY and CDR2 SVGAGI. The DNA of the CDR3 is TGTGCCAGCAGCCCCACAGGGGGCTACTACGAGCAGTACTTC. Its translation: CASSPTGGYYEQYF.

This clone was recorded only once. Other DNA sequences in this specimen translate into the identical CDR3. The V gene is TRBV5-1, the J gene TRBJ2-7; maybe TRBD2 (7 bases). The germline gives CDR1 SGHRS, CDR2 YFSETQ. The CDR3 has 12 residues. Trimming took 2 bases from V and 5 from J, leaving 8 bases between them. As DNA, the CDR3 is TGCGCCAGCAGCTTAGGGGGGGACGAGCAGTACTTC. Its protein is CASSLGGDEQYF.

Concerning this clone: Other nucleotide sequences in the sample specify the same CDR3. The V gene is TRBV9, the J gene TRBJ2-3; D is unclear. The V and J ends lost 0 bases and 1 base respectively, with 9 bases between them. The CDR3 loop spans 15 amino acids. The V gene's germline CDR1 is SGDLS and CDR2 YYNGEE. The CDR3 sequence is CASSVEAGRTDTQYF. In DNA, the CDR3 is TGTGCCAGCAGCGTAGAAGCAGGCCGCACAGATACGCAGTATTTT.

To note about this clone: Other DNA sequences in this specimen translate into the identical CDR3. This chain links TRBV5-1 with TRBJ2-1; TRBD2 aligns across 12 bases. Looked up from germline, CDR1 is SGHRS and CDR2 is YFSETQ. CDR3 length equals 15 residues. J was trimmed by 3 bases and V by 3 bases; bases with no gene match: 1. The CDR3 here is CASSSGLAGYNEQFF. The CDR3 nucleotides read TGCGCCAGCAGCTCGGGACTAGCGGGCTACAATGAGCAGTTCTTC.

The chain has TRBV27 and TRBJ2-7; 9 positions agree with TRBD1. This CDR3 comprises 13 residues. Trimming cost V 6 bases and J 5 bases; bases outside gene matches: 5. The germline gives CDR1 MNHEY, CDR2 SMNVEV (reference sequence). The CDR3 DNA reads TGTGCCAGCAGGGCCGGGACAGGGCACGAGCAGTACTTC. Protein product: CASRAGTGHEQYF.

The V and J genes are TRBV5-1 and TRBJ1-2; D is undetermined. Deletions cut 0 bases from V and 7 bases from J, with 7 bases between. Per germline, CDR1 SGHRS and CDR2 YFSETQ. The CDR3 covers 12 residues. CDR3 coding DNA: TGCGCCAGCAGCTTGGGGGCTAGTGGCTACACCTTC. It specifies CASSLGASGYTF.

Comment on this clone: Distinct nucleotide sequences in the sample also encode this CDR3. This chain connects TRBV27 to TRBJ1-5, with D tentatively TRBD1 (6 bases). CDR1 is MNHEY, CDR2 SMNVEV, per germline (reference sequence). V gave up 5 bases and J gave up 1 base, with 9 bases separating them. The CDR3 runs to 14 residues. CDR3 sequence reads: CASSTTGSNQPQHF. The CDR3 nucleotides are TGTGCCAGCAGTACAACAGGGAGCAATCAGCCCCAGCATTTT.

The chain uses TRBV5-6 and TRBJ2-3, with TRBD2 as a possible D gene (5 bases). In germline, CDR1 is SGHDT, CDR2 YYEEEE. Trimming stripped 8 bases from V and 0 bases from J, with 7 bases between. The CDR3 runs 12 residues. The CDR3 DNA sequence: TGTGCCAGAAGGACTAGCACAGATACGCAGTATTTT. It is translated as CARRTSTDTQYF.

This clone was recorded once. This rearrangement joins TRBV7-9 to TRBJ2-5, with 10 bases lining up with TRBD2. J lost 5 bases, V lost 1 base, and 10 bases had no gene match. The CDR3 runs to 17 residues. Germline V gives CDR1 SEHNR, CDR2 FQNEAQ (reference sequence). The CDR3 nucleotides read TGTGCCAGCAGCTTAGTAGTGGTAGCGGGAGGTCAGGAGACCCAGTACTTC. It translates to CASSLVVVAGGQETQYF.

The chain couples TRBV11-2 to TRBJ2-7; 11 positions match TRBD2. CDR1 SGHAT and CDR2 FQNNGV come from the germline V gene. Losses at the gene ends were 0 bases for V and 5 bases for J; bases not matched to a gene: 6. The CDR3 contains 16 residues. CDR3 protein: CASSLDLTSGSHEQYF. The CDR3 DNA reads TGTGCCAGCAGCTTAGATCTTACTAGCGGGAGCCACGAGCAGTACTTC.

The chain joins TRBV5-1 to TRBJ1-1, with 7 bases that match TRBD1. From germline, CDR1 is SGHRS and CDR2 YFSETQ. Germline trimming cut 5 bases from V and 1 base from J; bases unmatched to any gene: 8. The CDR3 totals 15 residues. CDR3 amino acids: CASSLDRVSNTEAFF. The CDR3 nucleotides read TGCGCCAGCAGTTTAGACAGGGTCTCGAACACTGAAGCTTTCTTT.